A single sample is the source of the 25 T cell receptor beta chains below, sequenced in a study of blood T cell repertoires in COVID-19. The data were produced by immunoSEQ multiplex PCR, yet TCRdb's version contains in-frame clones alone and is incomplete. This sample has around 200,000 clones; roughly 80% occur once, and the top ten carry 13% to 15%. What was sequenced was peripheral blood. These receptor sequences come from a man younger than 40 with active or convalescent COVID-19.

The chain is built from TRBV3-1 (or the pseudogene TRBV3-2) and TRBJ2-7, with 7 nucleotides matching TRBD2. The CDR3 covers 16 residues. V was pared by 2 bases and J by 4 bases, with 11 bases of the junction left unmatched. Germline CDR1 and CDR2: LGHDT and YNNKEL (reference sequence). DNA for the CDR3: TGTGCCAGCAGCCAAACCCCCCGGGAGGCCCCTTACGAGCAGTACTTC. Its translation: CASSQTPREAPYEQYF.

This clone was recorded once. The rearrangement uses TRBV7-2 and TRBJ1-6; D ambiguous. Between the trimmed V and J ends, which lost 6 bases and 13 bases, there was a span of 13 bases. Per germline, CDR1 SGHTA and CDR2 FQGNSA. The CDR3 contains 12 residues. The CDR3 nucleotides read TGTGCCAGCAGGCCTAATCTCGGGCCCCTCCACTTT. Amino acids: CASRPNLGPLHF.

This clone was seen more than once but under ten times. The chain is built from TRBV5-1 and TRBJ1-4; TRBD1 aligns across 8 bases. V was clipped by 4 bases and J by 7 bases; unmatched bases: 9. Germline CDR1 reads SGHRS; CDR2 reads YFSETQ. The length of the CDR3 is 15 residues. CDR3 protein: CASSGNSGTGEKLFF. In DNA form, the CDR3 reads TGCGCCAGCAGCGGTAACAGTGGGACAGGTGAAAAACTGTTTTTT.

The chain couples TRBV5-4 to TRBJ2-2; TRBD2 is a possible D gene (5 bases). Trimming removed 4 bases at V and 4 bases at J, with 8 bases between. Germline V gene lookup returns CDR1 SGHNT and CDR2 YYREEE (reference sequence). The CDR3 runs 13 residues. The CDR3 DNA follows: TGTGCCAGCAGCCCGGACTCCACCGGGGAGCTGTTTTTT. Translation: CASSPDSTGELFF.

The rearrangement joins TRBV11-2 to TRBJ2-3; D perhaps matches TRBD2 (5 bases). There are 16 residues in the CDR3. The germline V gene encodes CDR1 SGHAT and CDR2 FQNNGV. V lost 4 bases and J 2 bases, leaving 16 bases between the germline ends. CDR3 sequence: CASSSLGAGYTDTQYF. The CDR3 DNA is TGTGCCAGCAGCTCCCTAGGTGCGGGTTACACAGATACGCAGTATTTT.

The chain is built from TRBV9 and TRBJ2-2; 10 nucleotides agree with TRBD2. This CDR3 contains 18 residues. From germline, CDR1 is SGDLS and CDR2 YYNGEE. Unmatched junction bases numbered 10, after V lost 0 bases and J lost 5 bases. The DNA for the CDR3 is TGTGCCAGCAGCGTAGAGGGCAGCGGGAGGGCCGGTACCGGGGAGCTGTTTTTT. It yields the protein CASSVEGSGRAGTGELFF.

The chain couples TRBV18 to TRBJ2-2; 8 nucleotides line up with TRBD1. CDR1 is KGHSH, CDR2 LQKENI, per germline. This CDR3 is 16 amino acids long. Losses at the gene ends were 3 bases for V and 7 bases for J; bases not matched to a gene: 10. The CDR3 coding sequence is TGTGCCAGCTCACCGGTCGCCGGGACAGGACACGGGGAGCTGTTTTTT. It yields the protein CASSPVAGTGHGELFF.

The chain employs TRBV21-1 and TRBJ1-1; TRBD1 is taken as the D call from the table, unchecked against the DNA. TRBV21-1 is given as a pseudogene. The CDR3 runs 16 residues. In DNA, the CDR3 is TGTGCCAGCAGCATCCGGACAGCGAGATTGAACACTGAAGCTTTCTTT. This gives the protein CASSIRTARLNTEAFF.

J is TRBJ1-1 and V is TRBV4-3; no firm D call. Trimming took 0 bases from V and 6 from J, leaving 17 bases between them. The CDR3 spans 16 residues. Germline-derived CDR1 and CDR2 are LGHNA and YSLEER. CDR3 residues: CASSQEPPVGGSEAFF. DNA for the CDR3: TGCGCCAGCAGCCAAGAACCTCCCGTTGGCGGCTCTGAAGCTTTCTTT.

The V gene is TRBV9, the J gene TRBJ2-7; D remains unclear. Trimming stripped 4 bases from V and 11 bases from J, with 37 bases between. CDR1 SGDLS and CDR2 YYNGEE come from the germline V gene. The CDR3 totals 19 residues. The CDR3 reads CASSQREKTEPIEKIRKYV. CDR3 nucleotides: TGTGCCAGCAGCCAGCGAGAAAAGACGGAACCGATAGAGAAGATTCGGAAGTACGTC.

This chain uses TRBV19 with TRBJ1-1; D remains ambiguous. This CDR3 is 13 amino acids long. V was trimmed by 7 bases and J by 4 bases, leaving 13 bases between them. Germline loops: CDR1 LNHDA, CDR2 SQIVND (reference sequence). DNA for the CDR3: TGTGCCAGTACGGAGAGGGAGGCCACTGAAGCTTTCTTT. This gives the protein CASTEREATEAFF.

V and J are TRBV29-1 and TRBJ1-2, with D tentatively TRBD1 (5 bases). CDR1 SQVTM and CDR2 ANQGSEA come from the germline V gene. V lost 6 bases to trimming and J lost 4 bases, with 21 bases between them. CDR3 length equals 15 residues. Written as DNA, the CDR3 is TGCAGCGTACCGACAGCAGACTCAAGCCCCTATGGCTACACCTTC. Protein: CSVPTADSSPYGYTF. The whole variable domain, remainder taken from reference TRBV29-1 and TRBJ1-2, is SAVISQKPSRDICQRGTSLTIQCQVDSQVTMMFWYRQQPGQSLTLIATANQGSEATYESGFVIDKFPISRPNLTFSTLTVSNMSPEDSSIYLCSVPTADSSPYGYTFGSGTRLTVV.

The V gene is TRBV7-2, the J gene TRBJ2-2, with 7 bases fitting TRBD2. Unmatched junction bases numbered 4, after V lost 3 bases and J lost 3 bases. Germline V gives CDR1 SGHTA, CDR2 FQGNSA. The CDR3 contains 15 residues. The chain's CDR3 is CASSFSGTYTGELFF. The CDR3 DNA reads TGTGCCAGCAGCTTCAGCGGGACCTACACCGGGGAGCTGTTTTTT.

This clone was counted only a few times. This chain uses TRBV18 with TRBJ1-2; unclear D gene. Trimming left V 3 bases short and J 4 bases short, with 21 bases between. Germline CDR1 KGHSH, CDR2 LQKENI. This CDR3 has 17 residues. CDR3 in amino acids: CASSPNFENGDSYGYTF. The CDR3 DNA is TGTGCCAGCTCACCCAACTTTGAGAACGGAGATTCCTATGGCTACACCTTC.

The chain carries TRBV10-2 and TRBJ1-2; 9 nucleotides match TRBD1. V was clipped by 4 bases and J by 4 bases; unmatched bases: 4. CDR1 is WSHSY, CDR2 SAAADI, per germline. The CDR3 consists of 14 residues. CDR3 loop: CASSVGQGTYGYTF. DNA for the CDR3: TGCGCCAGCAGTGTCGGACAGGGGACCTATGGCTACACCTTC.

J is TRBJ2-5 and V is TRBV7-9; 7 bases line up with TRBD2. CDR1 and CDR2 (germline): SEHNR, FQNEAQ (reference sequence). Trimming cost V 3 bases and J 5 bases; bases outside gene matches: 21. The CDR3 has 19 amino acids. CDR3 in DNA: TGTGCCAGCAGCTTGGGCTGGTGGGGGGGGATTGTAAGTGCGGAGACCCAGTACTTC. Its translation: CASSLGWWGGIVSAETQYF.

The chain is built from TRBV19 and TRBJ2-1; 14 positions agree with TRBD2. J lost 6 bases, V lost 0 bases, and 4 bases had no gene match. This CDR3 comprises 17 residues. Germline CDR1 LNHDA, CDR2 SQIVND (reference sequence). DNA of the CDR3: TGTGCCAGTAGTATAGATTGGGGACTAGCGGGAGCCAATGAGCAGTTCTTC. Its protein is CASSIDWGLAGANEQFF. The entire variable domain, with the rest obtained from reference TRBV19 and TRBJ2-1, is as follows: DGGITQSPKYLFRKEGQNVTLSCEQNLNHDAMYWYRQDPGQGLRLIYYSQIVNDFQKGDIAEGYSVSREKKESFPLTVTSAQKNPTAFYLCASSIDWGLAGANEQFFGPGTRLTVL.

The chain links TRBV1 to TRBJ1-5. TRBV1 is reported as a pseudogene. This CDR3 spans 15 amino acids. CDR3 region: CTSSPADWSNQPQHF. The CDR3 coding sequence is TGCACCAGCAGCCCCGCAGACTGGAGCAATCAGCCCCAGCATTTT.

As DNA, the CDR3 is TGTGCCTCCAACCCGGGACTAGCGGGAGCCTACAATGAGCAGTTCTTC. Protein sequence: CASNPGLAGAYNEQFF. The chain employs TRBV10-3 and TRBJ2-1, with TRBD2 matching over 14 bases. Germline V gene lookup returns CDR1 ENHRY and CDR2 SYGVKD. This CDR3 region has 16 residues. Trimming at V came to 11 bases and at J to 2 bases, leaving 8 bases not matched to a gene.

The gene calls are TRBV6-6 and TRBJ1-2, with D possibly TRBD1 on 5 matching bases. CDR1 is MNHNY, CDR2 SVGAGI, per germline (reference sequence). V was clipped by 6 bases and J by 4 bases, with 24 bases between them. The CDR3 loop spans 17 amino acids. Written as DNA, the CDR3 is TGTGCCAGCAGCCGATCCCAGGGCCAACGGGAGAGCTATGGCTACACCTTC. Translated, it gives CASSRSQGQRESYGYTF.

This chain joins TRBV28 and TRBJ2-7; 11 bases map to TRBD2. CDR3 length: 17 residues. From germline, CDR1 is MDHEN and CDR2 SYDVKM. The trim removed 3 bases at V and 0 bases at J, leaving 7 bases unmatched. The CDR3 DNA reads TGTGCCAGCAGTTTCGCCCTACTAGCGGGGGACTCCTACGAGCAGTACTTC. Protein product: CASSFALLAGDSYEQYF.

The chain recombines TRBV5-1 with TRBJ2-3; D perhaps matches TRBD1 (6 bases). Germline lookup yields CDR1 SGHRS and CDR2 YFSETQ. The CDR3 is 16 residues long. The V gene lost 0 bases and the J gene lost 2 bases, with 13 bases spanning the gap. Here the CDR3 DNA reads TGCGCCAGCAGCTTGGATGGCAGGGGCCCCACAGATACGCAGTATTTT. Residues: CASSLDGRGPTDTQYF.

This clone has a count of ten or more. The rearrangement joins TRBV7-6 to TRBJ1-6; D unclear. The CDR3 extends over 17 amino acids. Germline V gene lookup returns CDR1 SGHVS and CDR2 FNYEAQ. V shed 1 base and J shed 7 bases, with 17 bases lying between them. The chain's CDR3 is CASSLVKGATGNSPLHF. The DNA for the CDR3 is TGTGCCAGCAGCTTAGTCAAGGGAGCGACGGGGAATTCACCCCTCCACTTT. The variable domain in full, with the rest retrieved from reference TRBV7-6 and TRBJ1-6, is GAGVSQSPRYKVTKRGQDVALRCDPISGHVSLYWYRQALGQGPEFLTYFNYEAQQDKSGLPNDRFSAERPEGSISTLTIQRTEQRDSAMYRCASSLVKGATGNSPLHFGNGTRLTVT.

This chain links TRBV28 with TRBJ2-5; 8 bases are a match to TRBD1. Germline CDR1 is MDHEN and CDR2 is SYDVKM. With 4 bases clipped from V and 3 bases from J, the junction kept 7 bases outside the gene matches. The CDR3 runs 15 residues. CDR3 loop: CASSSAGTGEETQYF. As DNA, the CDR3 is TGTGCCAGCAGTTCGGCCGGGACAGGCGAAGAGACCCAGTACTTC.

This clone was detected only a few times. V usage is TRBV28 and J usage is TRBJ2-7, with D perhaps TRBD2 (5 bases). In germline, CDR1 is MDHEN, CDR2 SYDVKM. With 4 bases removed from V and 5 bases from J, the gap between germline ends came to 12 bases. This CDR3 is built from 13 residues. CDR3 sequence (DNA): TGTGCCAGCAGTTGGAGAGGGCTCAACGAGCAGTACGTC. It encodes CASSWRGLNEQYV.